This TCR beta chain was observed in a study of CD8 T cells in ankylosing spondylitis (dated by TCRdb to about 2017). Regarding the research as a whole: To find TCR variants linked to disease, the study profiled T cell receptor beta repertoires in ankylosing spondylitis patients and healthy donors. The full study cohort was made up of 25 ankylosing spondylitis patients and roughly 100 healthy donors. Peripheral blood was sampled, and synovial fluid was also collected from ankylosing spondylitis patients.

Note on this clonotype: Its recognized antigen is unknown. No base-level quality is on record; no much larger clone is a single base apart.

Broader findings and caveats from the paper: Significant enrichment of the disease-linked clones was reported in matched synovial fluid samples from ankylosing spondylitis patients. Blood from ankylosing spondylitis patients appeared to be characterized by a TCR beta motif composed of about eight highly homologous amino acid variants. A CD8+ phenotype was shown by the disease-linked clones, which were found at relatively low frequencies in peripheral blood. Some motif variants were previously reported in synovial fluid and blood of reactive arthritis patients, suggesting common disease-initiation mechanisms.

The CDR3 goes from the cysteine to the phenylalanine over 16 residues. This entry keeps only the CDR3 DNA: 48 bases, framed from base 1. CDR1 and CDR2 (MNHNS, SASEGT) derive from the germline V gene. Unmatched junction bases come to 13, with V trimmed by 6 bases and J by 7 bases. The sample was run on an Illumina HiSeq 2500. Quantitative 5'-RACE with molecular barcodes was used to prepare TCR beta libraries. The source study handled its data this way. A new computational method, built on a probabilistic model of VDJ rearrangement, was used to identify disease-linked TCR variants. TCRdb passed the public sequencing reads through fastp at Q25 and MiXCR, retaining productive beta sequences. Here each entry gathers all rows of one CDR3 protein and keeps the most common genes and DNA. The V and J calls, along with clone size, are taken from TCRdb and not from the paper's own processing. This sample comprises approximately 300,000 distinct CDR3 sequences, under 8.5% of them detected only once. The ten top clones hold 13% to 15% of the sample.

The TCR originated in a male donor with ankylosing spondylitis. Here the chain combines TRBV6-1 and TRBJ2-1, with 9 bases in between that match TRBD1. The source material was blood, either unsorted or a sorted T cell fraction (not recorded which). The CDR3 loop reads CASSPSYGTGMNEQFF. Read as DNA, the sequence is TGTGCCAGCAGCCCTAGTTATGGGACAGGGATGAATGAGCAGTTCTTC.